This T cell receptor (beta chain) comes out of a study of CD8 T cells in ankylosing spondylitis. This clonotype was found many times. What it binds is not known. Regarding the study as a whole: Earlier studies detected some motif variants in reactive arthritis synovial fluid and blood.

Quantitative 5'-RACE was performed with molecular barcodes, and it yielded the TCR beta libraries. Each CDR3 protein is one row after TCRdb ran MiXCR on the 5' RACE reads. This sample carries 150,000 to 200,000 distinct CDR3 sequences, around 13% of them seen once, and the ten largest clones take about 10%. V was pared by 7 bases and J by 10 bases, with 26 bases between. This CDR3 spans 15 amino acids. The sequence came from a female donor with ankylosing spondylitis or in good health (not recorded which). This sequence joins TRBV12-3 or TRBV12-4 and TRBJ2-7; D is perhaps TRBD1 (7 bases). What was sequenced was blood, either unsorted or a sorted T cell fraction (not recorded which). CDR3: CASTPLGGQGGGQYF. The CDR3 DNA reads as TGTGCCAGCACCCCGCTAGGCGGTCAGGGGGGAGGACAGTACTTC.